The entry that follows covers one T cell receptor beta chain sequence. These data originate in a study of blood T cell repertoires in COVID-19. Overall study context: COVID-19 samples from acute and convalescent phases originated in the United States, Italy and Spain.

Sequenced by immunoSEQ multiplex PCR; TCRdb stores in-frame clones only, minus some. The top ten hold approximately 1.8% of the sample, which has about 480,000 clones, more than 75% seen once. V lost 2 bases, J lost 1 base, and 17 bases lay in between. The CDR3 consists of 17 residues. Per the germline V gene, CDR1 is MNHEY and CDR2 is SVGEGT. Recovery among Cohort 3 donors was established by two negative PCRs, clearance, or symptom resolution. The sequence came from a middle-aged woman who had recovered from COVID-19. The sample comprised PBMCs or T cells enriched from blood (not recorded which). The chain employs TRBV6-2 or TRBV6-3 and TRBJ1-1, with D possibly TRBD1 on 5 matching bases. CDR3 coding DNA: TGTGCCAGCAGTTACCCCACCCCCAGGGAATGGAACACTGAAGCTTTCTTT. Translated, it gives CASSYPTPREWNTEAFF.